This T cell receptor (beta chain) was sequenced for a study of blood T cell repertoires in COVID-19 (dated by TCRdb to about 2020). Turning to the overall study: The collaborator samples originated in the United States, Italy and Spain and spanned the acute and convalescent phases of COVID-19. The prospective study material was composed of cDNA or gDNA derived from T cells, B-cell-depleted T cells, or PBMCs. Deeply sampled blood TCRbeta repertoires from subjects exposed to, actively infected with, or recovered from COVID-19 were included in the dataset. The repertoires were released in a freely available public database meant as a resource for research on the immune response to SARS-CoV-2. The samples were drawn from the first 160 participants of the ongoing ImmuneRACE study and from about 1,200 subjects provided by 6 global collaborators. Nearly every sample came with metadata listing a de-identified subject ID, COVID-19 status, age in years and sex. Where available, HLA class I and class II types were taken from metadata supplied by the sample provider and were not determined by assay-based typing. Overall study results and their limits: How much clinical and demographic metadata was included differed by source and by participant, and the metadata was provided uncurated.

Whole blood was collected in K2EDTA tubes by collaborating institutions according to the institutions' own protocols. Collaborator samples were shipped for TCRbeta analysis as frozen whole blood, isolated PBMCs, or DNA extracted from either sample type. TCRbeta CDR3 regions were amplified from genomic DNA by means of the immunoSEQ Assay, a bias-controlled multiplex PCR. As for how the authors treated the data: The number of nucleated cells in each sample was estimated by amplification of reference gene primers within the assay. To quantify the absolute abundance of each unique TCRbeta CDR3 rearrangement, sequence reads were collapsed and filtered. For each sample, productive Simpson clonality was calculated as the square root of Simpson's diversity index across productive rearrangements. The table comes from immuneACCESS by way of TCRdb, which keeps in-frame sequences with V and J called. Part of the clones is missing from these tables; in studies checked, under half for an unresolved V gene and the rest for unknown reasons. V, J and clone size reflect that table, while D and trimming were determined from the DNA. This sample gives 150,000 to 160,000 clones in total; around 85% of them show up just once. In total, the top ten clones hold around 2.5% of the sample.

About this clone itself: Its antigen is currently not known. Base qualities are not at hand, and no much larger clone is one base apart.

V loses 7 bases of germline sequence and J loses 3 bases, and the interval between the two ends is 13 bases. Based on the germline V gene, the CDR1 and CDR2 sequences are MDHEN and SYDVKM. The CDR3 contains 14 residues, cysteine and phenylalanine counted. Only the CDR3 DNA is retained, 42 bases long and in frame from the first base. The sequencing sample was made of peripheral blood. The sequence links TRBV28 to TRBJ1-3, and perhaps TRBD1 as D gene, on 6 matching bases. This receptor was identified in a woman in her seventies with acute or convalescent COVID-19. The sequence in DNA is TGTGCCAGCACTCTGAGGGGGGGTGGAAACACCATATATTTT. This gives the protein CASTLRGGGNTIYF. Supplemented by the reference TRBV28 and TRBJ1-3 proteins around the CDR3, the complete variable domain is DVKVTQSSRYLVKRTGEKVFLECVQDMDHENMFWYRQDPGLGLRLIYFSYDVKMKEKGDIPEGYSVSREKKERFSLILESASTNQTSMYLCASTLRGGGNTIYFGEGSWLTVV.